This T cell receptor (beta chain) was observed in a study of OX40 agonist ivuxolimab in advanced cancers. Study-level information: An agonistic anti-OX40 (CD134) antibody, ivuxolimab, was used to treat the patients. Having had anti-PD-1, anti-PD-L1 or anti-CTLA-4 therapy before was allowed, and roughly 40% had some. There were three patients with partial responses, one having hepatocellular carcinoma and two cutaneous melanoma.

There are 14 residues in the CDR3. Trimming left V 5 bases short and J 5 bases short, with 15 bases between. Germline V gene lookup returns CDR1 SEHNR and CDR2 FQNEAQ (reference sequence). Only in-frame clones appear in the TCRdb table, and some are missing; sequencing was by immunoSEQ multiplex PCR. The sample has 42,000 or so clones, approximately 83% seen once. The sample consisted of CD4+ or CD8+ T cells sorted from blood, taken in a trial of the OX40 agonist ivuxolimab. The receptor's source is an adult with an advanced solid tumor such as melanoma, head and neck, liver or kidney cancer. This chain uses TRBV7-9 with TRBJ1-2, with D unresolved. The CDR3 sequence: CASSPEDGSYGYTF. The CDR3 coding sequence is TGTGCCAGCAGCCCCGAGGACGGGAGTTATGGCTACACCTTC.